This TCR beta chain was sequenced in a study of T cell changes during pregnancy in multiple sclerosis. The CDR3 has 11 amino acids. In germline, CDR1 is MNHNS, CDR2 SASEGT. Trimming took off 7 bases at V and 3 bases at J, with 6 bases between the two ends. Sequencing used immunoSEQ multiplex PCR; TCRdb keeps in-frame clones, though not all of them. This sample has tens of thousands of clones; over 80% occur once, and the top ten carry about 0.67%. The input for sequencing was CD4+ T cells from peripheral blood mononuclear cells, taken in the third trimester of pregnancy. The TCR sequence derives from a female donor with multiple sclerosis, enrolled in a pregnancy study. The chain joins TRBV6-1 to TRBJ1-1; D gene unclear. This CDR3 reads CASKEYTEAFF. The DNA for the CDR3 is TGTGCCAGCAAGGAGTACACTGAAGCTTTCTTT.